This TCR beta chain emerged from a study of blood T cell repertoires in COVID-19. Germline V gene lookup returns CDR1 KGHSH and CDR2 LQKENI. Trimming removed 2 bases at V and 0 bases at J, with 8 bases between. CDR3 size: 15 residues. The method was immunoSEQ multiplex PCR; TCRdb's version includes in-frame clones alone and lacks a portion of them. The table includes about 15,000 clones, roughly 79% detected once. The specimen was peripheral blood. This chain links TRBV18 with TRBJ1-3; D might be TRBD1 (6 bases). The clonotype originates from a man between 60 and 75 years old with acute or convalescent COVID-19. The CDR3 region has the DNA TGTGCCAGCTCACCAGCAGGGGTCTCTGGAAACACCATATATTTT. This encodes CASSPAGVSGNTIYF.